Following are 15 T cell receptor beta chains from one sample sequenced in a study of blood T cell repertoires in COVID-19. The repertoire was sequenced with immunoSEQ multiplex PCR; TCRdb's copy has only in-frame clones and lacks some. Of hundreds of thousands of clones listed, roughly 90% are singletons. Sequenced: peripheral blood. All receptors derive from a man between 18 and 35 years old with COVID-19, enrolled during active disease.

This clone was observed a handful of times. J is TRBJ1-5 and V is TRBV11-3, with 8 bases that match TRBD1. CDR3 length equals 16 residues. CDR1 is SGHNT, CDR2 YENEEA, per germline. The J segment lost 5 bases and the V segment lost 3 bases, leaving 9 bases of the junction unmatched. CDR3 in DNA: TGTGCCAGCAGCTTCCCTTGGGACAGGCTCGATCAGCCCCAGCATTTT. Its translation is CASSFPWDRLDQPQHF.

The rearrangement joins TRBV19 to TRBJ1-1; the D is unclear. Between the trimmed V and J ends, which lost 1 base and 6 bases, there was a span of 9 bases. The length of the CDR3 is 13 residues. Germline loops: CDR1 LNHDA, CDR2 SQIVND (reference sequence). CDR3 protein: CASSIASTAEAFF. CDR3 coding DNA: TGTGCCAGTAGTATAGCCTCTACGGCTGAAGCTTTCTTT.

The chain links TRBV5-4 to TRBJ2-3; 15 bases match TRBD2. The CDR3 covers 16 residues. Germline CDR1 reads SGHNT; CDR2 reads YYREEE (reference sequence). V gave up 7 bases and J gave up 6 bases; unmatched junction bases: 9. CDR3 bases: TGTGCCAGCTCCGGGACTAGCGGGGGGAAAGGGGATACGCAGTATTTT. Protein: CASSGTSGGKGDTQYF.

CDR3 DNA: TGTGCCAGCAGTGACCCCGGACTAGCGGGCGTAGAGCAGTACTTC. This translates into CASSDPGLAGVEQYF. The V and J genes are TRBV6-1 and TRBJ2-7, with 11 bases identical to TRBD2. Trimming at V came to 3 bases and at J to 7 bases, leaving 8 bases not matched to a gene. The germline CDR1 and CDR2 sequences are MNHNS and SASEGT. This CDR3 region has 15 residues.

This clone came up once. The chain carries TRBV12-5 and TRBJ2-3; TRBD2 matches 10 bases. V was clipped by 0 bases and J by 4 bases; unmatched bases: 10. Germline-derived CDR1 and CDR2 are LGHNT and FRNRAP. CDR3 length: 18 residues. Here the CDR3 DNA reads TGTGCTAGTGGTTTGGTACGCTTAACTAGCGGGGCTCCAGATACGCAGTATTTT. Residues: CASGLVRLTSGAPDTQYF.

The rearrangement links TRBV7-9 to TRBJ2-3; 12 bases agree with TRBD2. CDR3 length equals 17 residues. V shed 5 bases, J shed 4 bases, and the junction held 10 bases outside the gene matches. From germline, CDR1 is SEHNR and CDR2 FQNEAQ (reference sequence). The CDR3 region is CASSLGLAGPKSDTQYF. In nucleotides, the CDR3 is TGTGCCAGCAGCCTAGGACTAGCGGGACCAAAATCAGATACGCAGTATTTT.

The rearrangement links TRBV4-2 to TRBJ2-3; 10 bases agree with TRBD2. Unmatched junction bases numbered 6, after V lost 0 bases and J lost 0 bases. CDR1 LGHNA and CDR2 YNFKEQ come from the germline V gene. The CDR3 has 18 residues. CDR3 loop: CASSQDQGTSVSTDTQYF. The CDR3 DNA follows: TGTGCCAGCAGCCAAGATCAGGGGACTAGCGTCAGCACAGATACGCAGTATTTT.

The V gene is TRBV19, the J gene TRBJ1-1, with D perhaps matching TRBD1 (6 bases). The V gene's germline CDR1 is LNHDA and CDR2 SQIVND (reference sequence). Deletions cut 4 bases from V and 2 bases from J, with 14 bases between. The CDR3 runs to 15 residues. Here the CDR3 DNA reads TGTGCCAGTAGTACACCACACAGGGATAACACTGAAGCTTTCTTT. This encodes CASSTPHRDNTEAFF. Based on the CDR3 plus reference TRBV19 and TRBJ1-1, the full variable domain is DGGITQSPKYLFRKEGQNVTLSCEQNLNHDAMYWYRQDPGQGLRLIYYSQIVNDFQKGDIAEGYSVSREKKESFPLTVTSAQKNPTAFYLCASSTPHRDNTEAFFGQGTRLTVV.

This clone was found a few times. The chain links TRBV9 to TRBJ2-1; 9 bases are a match to TRBD1. V shed 4 bases, J shed 6 bases, and the junction held 8 bases outside the gene matches. Germline values: CDR1 SGDLS, CDR2 YYNGEE. The CDR3 totals 15 residues. Here the CDR3 DNA reads TGTGCCAGCAGCCCAACGGGACAGGGCATCAATGAGCAGTTCTTC. As protein: CASSPTGQGINEQFF.

The rearrangement uses TRBV2 and TRBJ1-2; a possible D gene is TRBD1 (5 bases). Between the trimmed V and J ends, which lost 4 bases and 2 bases, there was a span of 17 bases. CDR1 and CDR2 (germline): SNHLY, FYNNEI. This CDR3 comprises 16 residues. The CDR3 loop is CASSGEGASLNYGYTF. DNA of the CDR3: TGTGCCAGCAGTGGTGAAGGGGCGTCTTTGAACTATGGCTACACCTTC.

This clone was seen a handful of times. The chain has TRBV3-1 (or the pseudogene TRBV3-2) and TRBJ1-1; a weak D match, TRBD1 (6 bases). Per the germline V gene, CDR1 is LGHDT and CDR2 is YNNKEL (reference sequence). The CDR3 contains 14 residues. The V end was cut by 2 bases, the J end by 1 base, with 8 bases between. The CDR3 DNA is TGTGCCAGCAGCCAATCACAGGGGAACACTGAAGCTTTCTTT. Its translation: CASSQSQGNTEAFF.

The rearrangement uses TRBV13 and TRBJ2-5, with 9 bases lining up with TRBD2. The junction had 6 bases not matched to a gene; V was cut back by 5 bases and J by 5 bases. The CDR3 sequence is 14 residues long. The germline gives CDR1 PRHDT, CDR2 FYEKMQ (reference sequence). Written as DNA, the CDR3 is TGTGCCAGCAGCCCGCGGGGGGGCCAGGAGACCCAGTACTTC. Translating gives CASSPRGGQETQYF.

This clone was detected a few times. The chain has TRBV2 and TRBJ1-4; 10 bases align to TRBD1. Unmatched junction bases numbered 7, after V lost 4 bases and J lost 14 bases. CDR3 length equals 13 residues. Germline CDR1 reads SNHLY; CDR2 reads FYNNEI. The CDR3 reads CASSGGQGQRLFF. Here the CDR3 DNA reads TGTGCCAGCAGTGGGGGACAGGGGCAGCGCCTGTTTTTT.

The chain uses TRBV7-9 and TRBJ2-7; possible D gene TRBD2, 6 bases. Trimming cost V 3 bases and J 0 bases, with 9 bases left between them. This CDR3 region has 14 residues. Per the germline V gene, CDR1 is SEHNR and CDR2 is FQNEAQ (reference sequence). The chain's CDR3 is CASSFLEGSYEQYF. The CDR3 nucleotides are TGTGCCAGCAGCTTTCTGGAGGGCTCCTACGAGCAGTACTTC.

The V gene is TRBV25-1, the J gene TRBJ1-4; 7 bases are shared with TRBD1. The CDR3 sequence is 16 residues long. Germline values: CDR1 MGHDK, CDR2 SYGVNS. Trimming took 1 base from V and 5 from J; bases not matched to a gene: 7. CDR3 DNA: TGTGCCAGCAGTGAATTTGTCCCGGACAGGAATGAAAAACTGTTTTTT. It encodes CASSEFVPDRNEKLFF. The whole variable domain, filled in from reference TRBV25-1 and TRBJ1-4, reads EADIYQTPRYLVIGTGKKITLECSQTMGHDKMYWYQQDPGMELHLIHYSYGVNSTEKGDLSSESTVSRIRTEHFPLTLESARPSHTSQYLCASSEFVPDRNEKLFFGSGTQLSVL.